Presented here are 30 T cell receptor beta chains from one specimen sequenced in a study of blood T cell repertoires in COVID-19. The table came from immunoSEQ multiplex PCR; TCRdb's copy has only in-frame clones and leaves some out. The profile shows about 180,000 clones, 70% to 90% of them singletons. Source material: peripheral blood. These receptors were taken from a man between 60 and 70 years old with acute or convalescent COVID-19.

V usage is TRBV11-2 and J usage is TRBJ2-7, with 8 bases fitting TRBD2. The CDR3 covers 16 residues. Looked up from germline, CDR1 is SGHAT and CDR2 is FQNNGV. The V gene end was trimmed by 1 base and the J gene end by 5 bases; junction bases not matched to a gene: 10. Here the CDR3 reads CASSLGVREGLDEQYF. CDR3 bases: TGTGCCAGCAGCTTAGGGGTCCGGGAGGGTCTAGACGAGCAGTACTTC.

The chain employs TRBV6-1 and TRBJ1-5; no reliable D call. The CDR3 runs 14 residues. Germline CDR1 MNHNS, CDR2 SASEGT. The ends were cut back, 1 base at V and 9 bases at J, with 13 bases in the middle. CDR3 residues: CASSEGGPPRPQHF. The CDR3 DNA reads TGTGCCAGCAGTGAAGGCGGGCCCCCCCGGCCCCAGCATTTT.

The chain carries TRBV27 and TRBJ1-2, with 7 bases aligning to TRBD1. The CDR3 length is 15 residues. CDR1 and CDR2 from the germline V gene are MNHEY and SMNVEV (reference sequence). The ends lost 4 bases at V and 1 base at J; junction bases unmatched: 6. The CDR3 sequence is CASSSTGDVNYGYTF. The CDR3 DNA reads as TGTGCCAGCAGTTCCACAGGGGACGTTAACTATGGCTACACCTTC.

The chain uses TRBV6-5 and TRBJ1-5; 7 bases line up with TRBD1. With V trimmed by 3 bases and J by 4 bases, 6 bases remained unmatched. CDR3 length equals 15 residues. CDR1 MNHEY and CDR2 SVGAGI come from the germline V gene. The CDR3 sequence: CASSYSGGENQPQHF. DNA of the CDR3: TGTGCCAGCAGTTATTCAGGGGGTGAGAATCAGCCCCAGCATTTT.

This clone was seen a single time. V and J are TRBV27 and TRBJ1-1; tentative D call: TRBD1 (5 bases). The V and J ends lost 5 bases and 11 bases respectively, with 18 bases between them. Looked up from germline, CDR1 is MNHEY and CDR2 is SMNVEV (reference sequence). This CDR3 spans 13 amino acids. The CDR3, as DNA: TGTGCCAGCAGTCCTAACACGGGGACTCCTGCTTTCTTT. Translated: CASSPNTGTPAFF.

The CDR3 spells CASSSVETQYF. The CDR3 nucleotides read TGTGCCAGCAGCTCCGTCGAGACCCAGTACTTC. The genes are TRBV12-3 or TRBV12-4 and TRBJ2-5; D ambiguous. The CDR3 loop spans 11 amino acids. V was shortened by 6 bases and J by 5 bases, with 7 bases between the two germline ends.

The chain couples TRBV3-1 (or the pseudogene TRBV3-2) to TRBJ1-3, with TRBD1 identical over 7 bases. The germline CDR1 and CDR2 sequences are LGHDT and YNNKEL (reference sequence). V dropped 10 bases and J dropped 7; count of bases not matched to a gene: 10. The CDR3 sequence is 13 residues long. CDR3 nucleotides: TGTGCCACAAAGACAGGGAAAACCAACACCATATATTTT. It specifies CATKTGKTNTIYF.

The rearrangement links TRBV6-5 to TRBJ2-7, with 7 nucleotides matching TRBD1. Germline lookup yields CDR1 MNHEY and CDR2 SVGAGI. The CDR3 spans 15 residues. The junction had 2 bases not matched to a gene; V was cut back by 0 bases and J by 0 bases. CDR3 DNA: TGTGCCAGCAGTTACTCGGGGGACAGCTCCTACGAGCAGTACTTC. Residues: CASSYSGDSSYEQYF.

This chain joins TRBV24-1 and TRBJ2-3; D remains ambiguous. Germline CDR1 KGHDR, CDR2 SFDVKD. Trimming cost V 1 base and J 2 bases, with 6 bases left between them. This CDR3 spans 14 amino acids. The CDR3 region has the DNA TGTGCCACCAGTGATTTTCAGTACACAGATACGCAGTATTTT. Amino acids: CATSDFQYTDTQYF.

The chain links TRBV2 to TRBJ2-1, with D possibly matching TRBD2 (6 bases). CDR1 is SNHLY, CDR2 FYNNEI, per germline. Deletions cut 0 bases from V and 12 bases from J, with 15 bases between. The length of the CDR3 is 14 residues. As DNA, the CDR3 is TGTGCCAGCAGTGAAGCGCTTCGGGGGAAGGGGCAGTTCTTC. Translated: CASSEALRGKGQFF.

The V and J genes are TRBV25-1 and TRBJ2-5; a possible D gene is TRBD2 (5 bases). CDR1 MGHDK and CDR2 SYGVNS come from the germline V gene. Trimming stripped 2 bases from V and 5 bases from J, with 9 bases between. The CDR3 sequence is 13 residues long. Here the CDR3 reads CASSEIERETQYF. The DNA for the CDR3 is TGTGCCAGCAGTGAAATCGAGCGGGAGACCCAGTACTTC.

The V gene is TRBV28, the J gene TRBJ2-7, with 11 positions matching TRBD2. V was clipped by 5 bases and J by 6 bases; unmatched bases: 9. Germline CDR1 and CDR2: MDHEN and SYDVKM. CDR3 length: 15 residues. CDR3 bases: TGTGCCAGCAGTATCTCGACTAGCGGGATCCCCGAGCAGTACTTC. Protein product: CASSISTSGIPEQYF. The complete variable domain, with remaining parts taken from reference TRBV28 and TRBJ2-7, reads DVKVTQSSRYLVKRTGEKVFLECVQDMDHENMFWYRQDPGLGLRLIYFSYDVKMKEKGDIPEGYSVSREKKERFSLILESASTNQTSMYLCASSISTSGIPEQYFGPGTRLTVT.

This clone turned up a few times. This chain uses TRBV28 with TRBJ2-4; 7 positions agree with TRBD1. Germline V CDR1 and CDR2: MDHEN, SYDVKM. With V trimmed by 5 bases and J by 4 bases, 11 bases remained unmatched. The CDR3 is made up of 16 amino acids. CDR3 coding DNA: TGTGCCAGCAGTCTCCTCCAGACAGGGCAAAAAAACATTCAGTACTTC. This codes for CASSLLQTGQKNIQYF.

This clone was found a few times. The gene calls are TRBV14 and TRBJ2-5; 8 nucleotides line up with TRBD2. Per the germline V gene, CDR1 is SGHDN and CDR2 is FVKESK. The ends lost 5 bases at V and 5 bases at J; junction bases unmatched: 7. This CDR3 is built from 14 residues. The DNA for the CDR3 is TGTGCCAGCAGCTTAACGGGAGGGTTGGAGACCCAGTACTTC. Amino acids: CASSLTGGLETQYF.

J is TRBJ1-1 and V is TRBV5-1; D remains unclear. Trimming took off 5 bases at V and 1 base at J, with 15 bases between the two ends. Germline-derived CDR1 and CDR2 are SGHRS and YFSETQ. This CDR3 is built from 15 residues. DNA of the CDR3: TGCGCCAGCAGGCCCCGCACAACCCAGAACACTGAAGCTTTCTTT. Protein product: CASRPRTTQNTEAFF. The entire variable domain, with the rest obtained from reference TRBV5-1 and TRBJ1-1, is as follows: KAGVTQTPRYLIKTRGQQVTLSCSPISGHRSVSWYQQTPGQGLQFLFEYFSETQRNKGNFPGRFSGRQFSNSRSEMNVSTLELGDSALYLCASRPRTTQNTEAFFGQGTRLTVV.

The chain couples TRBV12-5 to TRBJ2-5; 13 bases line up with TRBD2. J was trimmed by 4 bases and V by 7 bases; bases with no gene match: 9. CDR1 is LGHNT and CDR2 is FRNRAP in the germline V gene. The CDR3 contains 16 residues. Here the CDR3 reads CASAPGLAGIGETQYF. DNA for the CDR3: TGTGCTAGTGCCCCGGGACTAGCGGGAATTGGAGAGACCCAGTACTTC. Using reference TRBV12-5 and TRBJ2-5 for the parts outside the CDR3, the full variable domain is DARVTQTPRHKVTEMGQEVTMRCQPILGHNTVFWYRQTMMQGLELLAYFRNRAPLDDSGMPKDRFSAEMPDATLATLKIQPSEPRDSAVYFCASAPGLAGIGETQYFGPGTRLLVL.

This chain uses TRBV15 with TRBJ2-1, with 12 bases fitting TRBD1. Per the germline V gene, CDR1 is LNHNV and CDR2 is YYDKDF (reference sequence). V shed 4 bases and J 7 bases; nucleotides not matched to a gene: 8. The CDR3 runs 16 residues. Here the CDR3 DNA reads TGTGCCACCAGCAAGCTCCGGGACAGGGGGCTAAATGAGCAGTTCTTC. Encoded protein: CATSKLRDRGLNEQFF.

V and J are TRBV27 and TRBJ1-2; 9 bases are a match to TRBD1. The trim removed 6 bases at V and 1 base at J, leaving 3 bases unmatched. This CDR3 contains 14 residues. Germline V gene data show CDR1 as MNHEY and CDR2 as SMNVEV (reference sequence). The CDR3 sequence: CASRLGQGNYGYTF. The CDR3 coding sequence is TGTGCCAGCAGACTGGGACAGGGTAACTATGGCTACACCTTC.

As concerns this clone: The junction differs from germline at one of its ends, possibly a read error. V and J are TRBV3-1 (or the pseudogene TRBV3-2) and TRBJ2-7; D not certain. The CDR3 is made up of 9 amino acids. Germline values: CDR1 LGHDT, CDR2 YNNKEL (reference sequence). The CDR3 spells CASSRAPGF. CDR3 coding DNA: TGTGCCAGCAGCCGGGCCCCTGGCTTC.

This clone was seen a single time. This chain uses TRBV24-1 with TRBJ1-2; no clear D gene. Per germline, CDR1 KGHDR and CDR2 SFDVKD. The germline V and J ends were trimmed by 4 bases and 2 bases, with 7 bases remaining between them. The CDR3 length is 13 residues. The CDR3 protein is CATSESENYGYTF. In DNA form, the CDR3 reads TGTGCCACCAGTGAGTCAGAAAACTATGGCTACACCTTC.

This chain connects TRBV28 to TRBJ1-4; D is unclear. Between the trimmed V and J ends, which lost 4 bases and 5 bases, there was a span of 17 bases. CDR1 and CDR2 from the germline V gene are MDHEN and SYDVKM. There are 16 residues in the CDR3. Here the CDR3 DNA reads TGTGCCAGCAGTTCCGTCGGGGAAGGGCTGAATGAAAAACTGTTTTTT. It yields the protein CASSSVGEGLNEKLFF. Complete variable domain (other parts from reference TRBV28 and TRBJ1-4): DVKVTQSSRYLVKRTGEKVFLECVQDMDHENMFWYRQDPGLGLRLIYFSYDVKMKEKGDIPEGYSVSREKKERFSLILESASTNQTSMYLCASSSVGEGLNEKLFFGSGTQLSVL.

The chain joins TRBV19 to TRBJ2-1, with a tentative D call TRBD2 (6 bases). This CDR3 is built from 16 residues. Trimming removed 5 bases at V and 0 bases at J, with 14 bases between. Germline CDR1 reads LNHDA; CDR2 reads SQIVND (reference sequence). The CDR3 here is CASSPGGVLSYNEQFF. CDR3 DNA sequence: TGTGCCAGTAGTCCAGGCGGGGTCCTCTCCTACAATGAGCAGTTCTTC.

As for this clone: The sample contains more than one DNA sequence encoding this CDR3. CDR3 sequence: CASSLGTSGTYNEQFF. The CDR3 bases are TGCGCCAGCAGCTTGGGGACTAGCGGGACGTACAATGAGCAGTTCTTC. The chain carries TRBV5-1 and TRBJ2-1; 12 positions agree with TRBD2. The CDR3 length is 16 residues. The V gene's germline CDR1 is SGHRS and CDR2 YFSETQ. Trimming removed 0 bases from V and 4 bases from J; junction bases left unmatched: 2.

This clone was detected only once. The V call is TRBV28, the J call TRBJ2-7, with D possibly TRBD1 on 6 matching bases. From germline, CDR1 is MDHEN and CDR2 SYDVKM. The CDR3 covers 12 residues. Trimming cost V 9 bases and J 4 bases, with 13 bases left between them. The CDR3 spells CASSQGTYEQYF. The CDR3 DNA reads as TGTGCCAGTTCCCAGGGGACGTACGAGCAGTACTTC.

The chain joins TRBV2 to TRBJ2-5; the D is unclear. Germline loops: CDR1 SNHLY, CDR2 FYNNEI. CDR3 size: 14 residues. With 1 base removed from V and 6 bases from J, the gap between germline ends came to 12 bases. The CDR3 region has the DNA TGTGCCAGCAGTGAAGGTGCAGGTCCACAGACCCAGTACTTC. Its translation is CASSEGAGPQTQYF.

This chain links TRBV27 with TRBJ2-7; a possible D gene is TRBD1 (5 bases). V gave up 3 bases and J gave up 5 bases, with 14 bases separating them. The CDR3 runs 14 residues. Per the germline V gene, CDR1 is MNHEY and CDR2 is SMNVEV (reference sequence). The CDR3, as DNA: TGTGCCAGCAGTTTGTGGCCTCAAGGGGACGAGCAGTACTTC. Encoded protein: CASSLWPQGDEQYF.

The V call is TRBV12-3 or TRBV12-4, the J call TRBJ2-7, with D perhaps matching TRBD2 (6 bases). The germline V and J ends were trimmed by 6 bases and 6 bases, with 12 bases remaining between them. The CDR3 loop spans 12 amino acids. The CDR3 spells CASRPDGGEQYF. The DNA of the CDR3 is TGTGCCAGCAGACCTGACGGGGGCGAGCAGTACTTC.

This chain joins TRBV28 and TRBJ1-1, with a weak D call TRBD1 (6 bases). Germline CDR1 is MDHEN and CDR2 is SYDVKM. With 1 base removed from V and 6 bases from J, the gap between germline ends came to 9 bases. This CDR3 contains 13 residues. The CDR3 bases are TGTGCCAGCAGTTTATTCAGGGGTGCTGAAGCTTTCTTT. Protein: CASSLFRGAEAFF.

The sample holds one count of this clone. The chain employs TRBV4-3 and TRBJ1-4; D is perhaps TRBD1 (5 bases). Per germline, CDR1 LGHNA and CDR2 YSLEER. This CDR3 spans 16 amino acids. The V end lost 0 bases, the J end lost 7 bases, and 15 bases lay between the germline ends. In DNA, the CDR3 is TGCGCCAGCAGCCAAGATCAGGGTTTCCTTGGTGAAAAACTGTTTTTT. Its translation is CASSQDQGFLGEKLFF.

CDR3 DNA sequence: TGTGCCAGCAGGCCAGGGGGCGCGAAATCACCCCTCCACTTT. It yields the protein CASRPGGAKSPLHF. The chain has TRBV25-1 and TRBJ1-6; 8 nucleotides align to TRBD1. Germline values: CDR1 MGHDK, CDR2 SYGVNS. Losses at the gene ends were 6 bases for V and 10 bases for J; bases not matched to a gene: 8. The CDR3 covers 14 residues. Supplemented by reference TRBV25-1 and TRBJ1-6, the full variable domain reads EADIYQTPRYLVIGTGKKITLECSQTMGHDKMYWYQQDPGMELHLIHYSYGVNSTEKGDLSSESTVSRIRTEHFPLTLESARPSHTSQYLCASRPGGAKSPLHFGNGTRLTVT.